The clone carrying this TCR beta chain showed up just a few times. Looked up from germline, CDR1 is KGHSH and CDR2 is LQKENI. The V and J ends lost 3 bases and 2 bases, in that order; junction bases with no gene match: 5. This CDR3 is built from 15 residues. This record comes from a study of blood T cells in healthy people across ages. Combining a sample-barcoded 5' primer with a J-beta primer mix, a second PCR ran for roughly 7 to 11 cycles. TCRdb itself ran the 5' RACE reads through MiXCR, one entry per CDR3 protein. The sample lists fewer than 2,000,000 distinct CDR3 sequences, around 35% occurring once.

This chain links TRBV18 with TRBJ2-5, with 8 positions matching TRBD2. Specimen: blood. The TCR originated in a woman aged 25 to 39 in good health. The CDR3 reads CASSPVSGTQETQYF. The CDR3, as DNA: TGTGCCAGCTCACCCGTTAGCGGGACTCAAGAGACCCAGTACTTC.